A single sample is the source of the 28 T cell receptor beta chains below, sequenced in a study of blood T cell repertoires in COVID-19 (dated by TCRdb to 2020 to 2022). Library construction relied on the immunoSEQ multiplex PCR assay. Entries here come from immuneACCESS through TCRdb and include only in-frame sequences with V and J called. Some clones fail to appear in such tables; in the studies checked, an unresolved V gene covers under half of the shortfall, and the cause of the remainder is unknown. In this sample the table shows roughly 300,000 clones, roughly 90% of which occur a single time. The ten largest clonotypes hold approximately 2.4% of the sample. Specimen: PBMCs or T cells enriched from blood (not recorded which). These receptors were taken from a middle-aged woman with acute COVID-19.

The chain employs TRBV5-1 and TRBJ1-2; 9 bases map to TRBD1. Per germline, CDR1 SGHRS and CDR2 YFSETQ. The CDR3 totals 16 residues. The J segment lost 1 base and the V segment lost 4 bases, leaving 8 bases of the junction unmatched. This CDR3 reads CASSPGDRGSNYGYTF. In DNA form, the CDR3 reads TGCGCCAGCAGCCCAGGAGACAGGGGGAGTAACTATGGCTACACCTTC. Together with reference TRBV5-1 and TRBJ1-2, the CDR3 gives the full variable domain: KAGVTQTPRYLIKTRGQQVTLSCSPISGHRSVSWYQQTPGQGLQFLFEYFSETQRNKGNFPGRFSGRQFSNSRSEMNVSTLELGDSALYLCASSPGDRGSNYGYTFGSGTRLTVV.

The rearrangement joins TRBV6-6 to TRBJ1-5, with D tentatively TRBD1 (5 bases). Germline V gene data show CDR1 as MNHNY and CDR2 as SVGAGI (reference sequence). Trimming took off 7 bases at V and 1 base at J, with 11 bases between the two ends. The CDR3 consists of 14 residues. In DNA, the CDR3 is TGTGCCAGCACCCCGGGGGGGAGCAATCAGCCCCAGCATTTT. The encoded protein is CASTPGGSNQPQHF.

This clone was observed a single time. This sequence joins TRBV6-6 and TRBJ1-1; D is ambiguous. The CDR3 contains 14 residues. Germline V lookup: CDR1 MNHNY, CDR2 SVGAGI (reference sequence). V lost 4 bases, J lost 3 bases, and 12 bases lay in between. The CDR3 region is CASSSTDTYTEAFF. CDR3 in DNA: TGTGCCAGCAGTTCCACAGATACCTACACTGAAGCTTTCTTT.

This sequence joins TRBV21-1 and TRBJ2-3; the DNA was not compared with TRBD2, the D call given in the table. TRBV21-1 is reported as a pseudogene. CDR3 length: 16 amino acids. CDR3 protein: CASSKERHSGADTQYF. DNA for the CDR3: TGTGCCAGCAGCAAAGAGCGGCACTCGGGCGCAGATACGCAGTATTTT.

The gene calls are TRBV3-1 (or the pseudogene TRBV3-2) and TRBJ2-5; 9 bases map to TRBD2. The CDR3 spans 13 residues. J gave up 7 bases and V 3 bases, and 3 bases lay outside the gene matches. The germline V gene encodes CDR1 LGHDT and CDR2 YNNKEL (reference sequence). DNA for the CDR3: TGTGCCAGCAGCCAGGGCGGGAGGGGGACCCAGTACTTC. Protein: CASSQGGRGTQYF.

The chain links TRBV5-1 to TRBJ1-6; 9 nucleotides agree with TRBD1. With V trimmed by 3 bases and J by 8 bases, 6 bases remained unmatched. The CDR3 is 15 amino acids. Germline V gene data show CDR1 as SGHRS and CDR2 as YFSETQ. The CDR3 sequence is CASSYSGTGYSPLHF. CDR3 nucleotides: TGCGCCAGCAGCTACTCCGGGACAGGGTATTCACCCCTCCACTTT.

The V and J genes are TRBV10-2 and TRBJ1-2; D ambiguous. Germline V lookup: CDR1 WSHSY, CDR2 SAAADI. Trimming removed 7 bases from V and 4 bases from J, with 13 bases in between. The CDR3 has 13 residues. CDR3 sequence: CASTEQLSYGYTF. In nucleotides, the CDR3 is TGCGCCAGCACGGAACAGCTGTCCTATGGCTACACCTTC.

The chain employs TRBV5-1 and TRBJ2-1; TRBD2 matches at 12 bases. Trimming removed 4 bases from V and 7 bases from J; junction bases left unmatched: 6. Germline CDR1 and CDR2: SGHRS and YFSETQ. This CDR3 comprises 15 residues. The CDR3 region is CASSILAGGPNEQFF. CDR3 DNA: TGCGCCAGCAGCATACTAGCGGGGGGCCCGAATGAGCAGTTCTTC.

By share, this clone counts as medium-sized (0.01 to 0.1%). V and J are TRBV28 and TRBJ1-5, with 9 bases aligning to TRBD1. The CDR3 spans 15 residues. Trimming at V came to 7 bases and at J to 6 bases, leaving 10 bases not matched to a gene. The V gene's germline CDR1 is MDHEN and CDR2 SYDVKM. The CDR3 DNA sequence: TGTGCCAGCAACAGGGGGCGATTCCCCAGTCAGCCCCAGCATTTT. Translating it yields CASNRGRFPSQPQHF.

Notes on this clone: One end of the junction fails to match germline, which may point to a read error. The CDR3 loop is CASSIDPPSGSNSPLHF. The DNA of the CDR3 is TGTGCCAGTAGTATAGACCCTCCCTCCGGGTCCAATTCTCCCCTCCACTTT. The chain uses TRBV19 and TRBJ1-6; D gene unclear. Germline CDR1 LNHDA, CDR2 SQIVND (reference sequence). CDR3 length: 17 residues.

V and J are TRBV3-1 (or the pseudogene TRBV3-2) and TRBJ2-3; no reliable D call. Germline CDR1 is LGHDT and CDR2 is YNNKEL (reference sequence). Trimming removed 0 bases from V and 6 bases from J, with 13 bases in between. This CDR3 contains 15 residues. This CDR3 reads CASSQDIRPRDTQYF. Here the CDR3 DNA reads TGTGCCAGCAGCCAAGATATCAGGCCCCGTGATACGCAGTATTTT.

This clone was seen more than once but under ten times. The genes are TRBV2 and TRBJ1-1; possible D gene TRBD1, 5 bases. Trimming removed 8 bases from V and 0 bases from J, with 10 bases in between. This CDR3 is built from 13 residues. The germline V gene has CDR1 SNHLY and CDR2 FYNNEI. The CDR3: CASAQDMNTEAFF. CDR3 nucleotide sequence: TGTGCCAGCGCACAGGATATGAACACTGAAGCTTTCTTT.

This chain joins TRBV14 and TRBJ1-2; unclear D gene. The germline CDR1 and CDR2 sequences are SGHDN and FVKESK. This CDR3 has 13 amino acids. V was cut by 0 bases and J by 4 bases, with 6 bases left in between. Written as DNA, the CDR3 is TGTGCCAGCAGCCAAGATCCTTTCTATGGCTACACCTTC. As protein: CASSQDPFYGYTF.

The genes are TRBV7-9 and TRBJ2-1; the D gene is possibly TRBD2 (6 bases). The germline gives CDR1 SEHNR, CDR2 FQNEAQ (reference sequence). This CDR3 comprises 15 residues. Deletions cut 4 bases from V and 3 bases from J, with 13 bases between. The CDR3 loop is CASSSSHGSYNEQFF. The CDR3 DNA sequence: TGTGCCAGCAGCTCCAGCCACGGGAGCTACAATGAGCAGTTCTTC.

The rearrangement uses TRBV21-1 and TRBJ2-5; TRBD2 is the table's D call and was not checked against the DNA. TRBV21-1 is shown as a pseudogene. The CDR3 contains 12 residues. The CDR3 protein is CASNRYQETQYF. Here the CDR3 DNA reads TGTGCCAGCAACCGGTACCAAGAGACCCAGTACTTC.

This rearrangement joins TRBV19 to TRBJ2-5, with TRBD1 identical over 7 bases. CDR3 length: 14 amino acids. Per the germline V gene, CDR1 is LNHDA and CDR2 is SQIVND (reference sequence). Losses at the gene ends were 8 bases for V and 3 bases for J; bases not matched to a gene: 9. As DNA, the CDR3 is TGTGCCAGTCGACCCGGGACAGCAAAAGAGACCCAGTACTTC. Its translation: CASRPGTAKETQYF.

This clone was detected once. The V call is TRBV19, the J call TRBJ2-7; 10 bases are a match to TRBD2. The CDR3 length is 14 residues. Per germline, CDR1 LNHDA and CDR2 SQIVND (reference sequence). Trimming cost V 8 bases and J 3 bases; bases outside gene matches: 7. CDR3 protein: CASAPASGSYEQYF. The CDR3, as DNA: TGTGCCAGTGCCCCCGCTAGCGGGAGCTACGAGCAGTACTTC.

This rearrangement joins TRBV12-3 or TRBV12-4 to TRBJ2-1, with D possibly matching TRBD2 (6 bases). This CDR3 contains 12 residues. Deletions cut 2 bases from V and 13 bases from J, with 12 bases between. The CDR3 region has the DNA TGTGCCAGCAGTTTAAAGGAGGGGCCACAGTTCTTC. Protein sequence: CASSLKEGPQFF.

This clone was seen only a few times. The gene calls are TRBV28 and TRBJ1-2; a possible D gene is TRBD1 (6 bases). The CDR3 totals 12 residues. Trimming removed 7 bases from V and 5 bases from J, with 11 bases in between. The germline V gene encodes CDR1 MDHEN and CDR2 SYDVKM. The CDR3 DNA sequence: TGTGCCAGCACCCGGACAGCGTATGGCTACACCTTC. Protein sequence: CASTRTAYGYTF.

Note on this clone: Other DNA sequences of this sample code for an identical CDR3. The chain combines TRBV4-3 with TRBJ1-1; D gene ambiguous. Germline V lookup: CDR1 LGHNA, CDR2 YSLEER. Trimming took off 0 bases at V and 2 bases at J, with 7 bases between the two ends. The CDR3 loop spans 14 amino acids. The CDR3 sequence: CASSQDAGNTEAFF. CDR3 sequence (DNA): TGCGCCAGCAGCCAAGATGCGGGAAACACTGAAGCTTTCTTT.

The rearrangement uses TRBV18 and TRBJ1-2; no reliable D call. Trimming shortened V by 6 bases and J by 1 base, and 15 bases separated the two germline ends. CDR1 and CDR2 from the germline V gene are KGHSH and LQKENI. This CDR3 contains 15 residues. CDR3 sequence (DNA): TGTGCCAGCTCCCGGGGTGTGGAGGTTAACTATGGCTACACCTTC. This codes for CASSRGVEVNYGYTF.

The CDR3 DNA follows: TGTGCCAGTAGTATTGGGACTCTGGGGGGGGAGACCCAGTACTTC. Translation: CASSIGTLGGETQYF. The V gene is TRBV19, the J gene TRBJ2-5; TRBD2 matches 7 bases. Germline trimming cut 3 bases from V and 5 bases from J; bases unmatched to any gene: 9. CDR3 length: 15 residues. The germline gives CDR1 LNHDA, CDR2 SQIVND (reference sequence).

The CDR3, as DNA: TGTGCCATTCCCTCGGGACAGTTAAACACCGGGGAGCTGTTTTTT. Translated: CAIPSGQLNTGELFF. The J gene is TRBJ2-2, the V gene TRBV7-2, with 7 bases identical to TRBD1. Germline V gives CDR1 SGHTA, CDR2 FQGNSA. Germline trimming cut 10 bases from V and 2 bases from J; bases unmatched to any gene: 10. The CDR3 has 15 amino acids.

In this sample, this clone turned up once. The chain carries TRBV2 and TRBJ1-2, with unresolved D. The ends were cut back, 8 bases at V and 6 bases at J, with 13 bases in the middle. The CDR3 consists of 12 residues. CDR1 is SNHLY and CDR2 is FYNNEI in the germline V gene. The CDR3 loop reads CASETGLHGYTF. For the CDR3, the DNA is TGTGCCAGCGAGACTGGACTTCATGGCTACACCTTC.

The CDR3, as DNA: TGTGCCACCAGTCGAGAGGGGGCGGTCAATGAGCAGTTCTTC. The encoded protein is CATSREGAVNEQFF. This chain joins TRBV24-1 and TRBJ2-1; 7 bases map to TRBD1. Trimming took 6 bases from V and 6 from J; bases not matched to a gene: 7. This CDR3 region has 14 residues. Germline V gene data show CDR1 as KGHDR and CDR2 as SFDVKD.

This clone was found once. The chain carries TRBV11-3 and TRBJ1-2; 9 nucleotides line up with TRBD1. This CDR3 has 17 residues. After removal of 5 bases from V and 4 bases from J, the junction contained 14 bases not matched to a gene. Germline assignment: CDR1 SGHNT and CDR2 YENEEA. The CDR3 is CASSTGTGYFFGYGYTF. Here the CDR3 DNA reads TGTGCCAGCAGCACCGGGACAGGGTACTTCTTCGGCTATGGCTACACCTTC.

This clone has just one count. The CDR3 DNA sequence: TGTGCCAGCAGCCGACTACAGGGGGATAATGGCTACACCTTC. Protein: CASSRLQGDNGYTF. V is TRBV11-2 and J is TRBJ1-2; 8 nucleotides align to TRBD1. This CDR3 is 14 amino acids long. The V and J ends lost 5 bases and 6 bases, in that order; junction bases with no gene match: 8. Germline lookup yields CDR1 SGHAT and CDR2 FQNNGV.

The V and J genes are TRBV5-5 and TRBJ1-1; D is ambiguous. The CDR3 runs 12 residues. Trimming pared 2 bases from V and 4 bases from J, leaving 6 bases between. CDR1 and CDR2 (germline): SGHKS, YYEKEE (reference sequence). The CDR3 reads CASSFDFTEAFF. DNA of the CDR3: TGTGCCAGCAGCTTTGACTTCACTGAAGCTTTCTTT.